The TCR beta chain under discussion was sequenced for a study of T cells after yellow fever vaccination. The TCR cDNA carried a universal primer site and UMIs from 5'RACE template switching. MiXCR, run by TCRdb on the 5' RACE reads, gives a single entry per CDR3 protein. The sample lists approximately 140,000 distinct CDR3 sequences, 6.5% to 8.5% occurring once. Findings and limits, study-wide: A weaker secondary response peaked on day 5, the primary on day 15. Reappearing after the booster were most of the clones from primary vaccination (roughly 96% CD4, approximately 85% CD8). Among all clonotypes, a small share was observed in both CD4 and CD8 compartments.

This CDR3 is 12 amino acids long. Germline assignment: CDR1 GTSNPN and CDR2 SVGIG (reference sequence). V was clipped by 8 bases and J by 4 bases, with 14 bases between them. The table lists this clonotype with many counts. Antigen unknown. The input for sequencing was CD4+ T cells sorted from PBMCs, taken 5 days after the yellow fever booster vaccination. The TCR was taken from a man between 25 and 39 years old who received the YFV17D yellow fever vaccine. This chain joins TRBV30 and TRBJ2-5; D not certain. CDR3 in amino acids: CALEHWGETQYF. The CDR3 DNA is TGTGCCCTGGAACATTGGGGAGAGACCCAGTACTTC. Full variable domain (remainder filled in from reference TRBV30 and TRBJ2-5): SQTIHQWPATLVQPVGSPLSLECTVEGTSNPNLYWYRQAAGRGLQLLFYSVGIGQISSEVPQNLSASRPQDRQFILSSKKLLLSDSGFYLCALEHWGETQYFGPGTRLLVL.